This entry concerns a single T cell receptor (beta chain). Its cognate antigen is unknown. The PCR contained 60 Vbeta and 13 Jbeta primers. Assay used: immunoSEQ multiplex PCR; TCRdb lists only in-frame clones, some missing. The data hold over 200,000 clones, with 60% to 80% observed a single time. The donors gave bone marrow, and they were healthy. With 5 bases removed from V and 1 base from J, the gap between germline ends came to 11 bases. There are 14 residues in the CDR3. Germline loops: CDR1 MGHRA, CDR2 YSYEKL. The data belong to a study of cytomegalovirus exposure and HLA in healthy donors. Study details: Some 85 million unique TCRs, all from HLA-typed donors, were included in an early release of the data.

Study outcomes and limitations: Later examination showed HLA-associated TCR beta chains had greater clonal expansion than equally common others.

The chain couples TRBV4-1 to TRBJ1-1; D unresolved. Source material: PBMCs. The receptor was isolated from a woman between 25 and 40 years old in good health and CMV-seronegative. CDR3 DNA: TGCGCCAGCAGCTTTCCCAGCGGGAACACTGAAGCTTTCTTT. As protein: CASSFPSGNTEAFF.